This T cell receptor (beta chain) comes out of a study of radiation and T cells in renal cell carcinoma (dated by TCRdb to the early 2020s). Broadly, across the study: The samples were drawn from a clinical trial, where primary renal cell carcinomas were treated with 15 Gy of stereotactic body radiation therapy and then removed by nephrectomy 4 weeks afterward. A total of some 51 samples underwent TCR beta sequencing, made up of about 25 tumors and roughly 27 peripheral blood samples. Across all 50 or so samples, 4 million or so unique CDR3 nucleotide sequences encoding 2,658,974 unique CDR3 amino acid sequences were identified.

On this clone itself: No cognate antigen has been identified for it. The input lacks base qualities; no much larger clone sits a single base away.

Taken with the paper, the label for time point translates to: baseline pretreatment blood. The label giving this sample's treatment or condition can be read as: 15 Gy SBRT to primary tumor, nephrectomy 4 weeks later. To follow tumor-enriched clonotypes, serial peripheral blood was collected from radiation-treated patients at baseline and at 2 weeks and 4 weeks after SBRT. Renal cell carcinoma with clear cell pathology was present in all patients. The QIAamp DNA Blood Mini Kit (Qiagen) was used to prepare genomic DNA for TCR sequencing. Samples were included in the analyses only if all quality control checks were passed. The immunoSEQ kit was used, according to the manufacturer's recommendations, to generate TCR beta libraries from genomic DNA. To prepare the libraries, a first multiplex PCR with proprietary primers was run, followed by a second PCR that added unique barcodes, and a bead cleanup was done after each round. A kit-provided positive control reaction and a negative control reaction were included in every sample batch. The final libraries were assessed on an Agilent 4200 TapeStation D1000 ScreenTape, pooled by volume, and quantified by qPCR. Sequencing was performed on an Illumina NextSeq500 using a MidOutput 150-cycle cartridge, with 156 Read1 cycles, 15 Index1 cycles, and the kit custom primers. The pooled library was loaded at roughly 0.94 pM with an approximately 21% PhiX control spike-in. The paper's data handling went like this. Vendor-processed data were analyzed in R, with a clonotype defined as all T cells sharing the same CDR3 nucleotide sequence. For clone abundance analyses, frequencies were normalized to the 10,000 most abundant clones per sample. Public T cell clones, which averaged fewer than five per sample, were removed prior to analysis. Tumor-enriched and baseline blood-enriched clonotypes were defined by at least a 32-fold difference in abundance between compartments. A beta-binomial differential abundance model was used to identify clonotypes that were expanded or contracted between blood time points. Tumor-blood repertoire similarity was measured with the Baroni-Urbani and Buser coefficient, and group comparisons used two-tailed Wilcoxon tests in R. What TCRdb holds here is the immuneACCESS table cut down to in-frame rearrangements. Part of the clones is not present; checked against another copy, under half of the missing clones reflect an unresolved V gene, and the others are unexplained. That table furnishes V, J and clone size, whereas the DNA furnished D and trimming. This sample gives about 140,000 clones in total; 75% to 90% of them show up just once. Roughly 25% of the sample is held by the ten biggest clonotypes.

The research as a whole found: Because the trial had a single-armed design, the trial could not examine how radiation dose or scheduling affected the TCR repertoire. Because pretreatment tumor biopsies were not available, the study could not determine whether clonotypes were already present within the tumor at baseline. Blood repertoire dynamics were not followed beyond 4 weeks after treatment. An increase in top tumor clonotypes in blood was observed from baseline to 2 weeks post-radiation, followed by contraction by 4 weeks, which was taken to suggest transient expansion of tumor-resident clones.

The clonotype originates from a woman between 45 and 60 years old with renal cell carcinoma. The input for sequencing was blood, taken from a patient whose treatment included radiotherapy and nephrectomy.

This receptor has the CDR3 CASSYDQSNSPLHF. The bases read TGTGCCAGCAGTTACGACCAGAGTAATTCACCCCTCCACTTT. The chain joins TRBV6-6 to TRBJ1-6; the D gene is not confidently resolved. Sequences MNHNY (CDR1) and SVGAGI (CDR2) are obtained from the germline V gene (reference sequence). V is clipped by 2 bases and J by 6 bases, and the sequence between their germline boundaries is 8 bases long. From the cysteine through the phenylalanine, the CDR3 covers 14 amino acids. The sequence is cut down to CDR3 DNA, 42 bases in frame from base 1.